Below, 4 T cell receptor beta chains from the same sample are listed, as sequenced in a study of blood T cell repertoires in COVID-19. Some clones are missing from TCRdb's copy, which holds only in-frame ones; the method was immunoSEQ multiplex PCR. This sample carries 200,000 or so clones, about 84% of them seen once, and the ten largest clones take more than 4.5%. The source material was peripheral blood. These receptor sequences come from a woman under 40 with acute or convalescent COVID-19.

The CDR3 DNA follows: TGTGCCAGCAGCCATACACACAACACTGAAGCTTTCTTT. Translating gives CASSHTHNTEAFF. V gene TRBV6-2 or TRBV6-3 combines with J gene TRBJ1-1; D is uncertain. V lost 6 bases to trimming and J lost 2 bases, with 10 bases between them. Germline V lookup: CDR1 MNHEY, CDR2 SVGEGT. This CDR3 region has 13 residues.

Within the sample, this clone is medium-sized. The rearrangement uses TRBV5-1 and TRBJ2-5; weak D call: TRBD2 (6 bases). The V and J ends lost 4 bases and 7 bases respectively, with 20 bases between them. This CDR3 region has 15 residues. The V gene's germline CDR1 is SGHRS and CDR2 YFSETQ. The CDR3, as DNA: TGCGCCAGCAGCCTAGACGGGACTTCCTCGGTGACCCAGTACTTC. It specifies CASSLDGTSSVTQYF.

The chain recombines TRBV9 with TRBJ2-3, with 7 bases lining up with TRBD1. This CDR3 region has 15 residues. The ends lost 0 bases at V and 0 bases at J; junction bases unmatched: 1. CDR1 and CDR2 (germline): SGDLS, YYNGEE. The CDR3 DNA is TGTGCCAGCAGCGTAGAGGGGGCGAGCACAGATACGCAGTATTTT. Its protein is CASSVEGASTDTQYF.

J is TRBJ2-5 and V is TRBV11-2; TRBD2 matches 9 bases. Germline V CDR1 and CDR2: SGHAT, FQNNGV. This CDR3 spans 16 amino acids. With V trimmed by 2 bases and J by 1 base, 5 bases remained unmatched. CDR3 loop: CASSLSVSGGQETQYF. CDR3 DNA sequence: TGTGCCAGCAGCTTATCGGTTAGCGGGGGCCAAGAGACCCAGTACTTC.